Each of the 17 T cell receptor beta chains below was sequenced from the same sample in a study of PD-1 blockade in mismatch repair-deficient tumors. Profiling relied on immunoSEQ multiplex PCR, and the TCRdb table lists in-frame clones only, not all of them. The sample shows 100,000 or so clones, 70% to 85% of them seen only once. Material: peripheral blood, obtained about 36 weeks after starting pembrolizumab. Source of these receptors: an adult with mismatch repair-deficient cancer.

This clone showed up just a few times. The chain is built from TRBV10-1 and TRBJ2-7; 8 bases are a match to TRBD1. Germline V gene lookup returns CDR1 WNHNN and CDR2 SYGVQD (reference sequence). With V trimmed by 6 bases and J by 6 bases, 13 bases remained unmatched. The CDR3 is 15 residues long. The CDR3 region has the DNA TGCGCCAGCAGCGCTCACAGGGGGTTAAGGGGCGAGCAGTACTTC. The encoded protein is CASSAHRGLRGEQYF.

The chain joins TRBV6-5 to TRBJ2-3, with a possible D match to TRBD2 (6 bases). V lost 6 bases, J lost 6 bases, and 13 bases lay in between. Per germline, CDR1 MNHEY and CDR2 SVGAGI. The CDR3 contains 13 residues. The CDR3 loop is CASSLTSLDTQYF. CDR3 DNA: TGTGCCAGCAGCCTGACTAGTCTGGATACGCAGTATTTT.

The rearrangement joins TRBV9 to TRBJ2-1, with TRBD1 as a possible D gene (6 bases). The CDR3 loop spans 12 amino acids. Trimming took off 3 bases at V and 10 bases at J, with 11 bases between the two ends. Germline CDR1 reads SGDLS; CDR2 reads YYNGEE. The CDR3 DNA follows: TGTGCCAGCAGCGAGGGGACAAACGAGCAGTTCTTC. Protein product: CASSEGTNEQFF. The full variable domain, its missing parts supplied by reference TRBV9 and TRBJ2-1, is DSGVTQTPKHLITATGQRVTLRCSPRSGDLSVYWYQQSLDQGLQFLIQYYNGEERAKGNILERFSAQQFPDLHSELNLSSLELGDSALYFCASSEGTNEQFFGPGTRLTVL.

As for this clone: Without the conserved terminal phenylalanine or tryptophan, this CDR3 likely stems from a read error. It is unclear where the CDR3 begins or ends on the DNA, so no DNA is shown, and the CDR3 is as TCRdb lists it. The chain links TRBV6-1 to TRBJ2-7; the D segment call TRBD1 is taken from the table without a DNA check. The CDR3 contains 10 residues when both ends are counted. CDR1 and CDR2 from the germline V gene are MNHNS and SASEGT. The CDR3 sequence: CASSLETVRI.

V usage is TRBV9 and J usage is TRBJ2-1, with 9 bases aligning to TRBD2. J gave up 4 bases and V 0 bases, and 5 bases lay outside the gene matches. Germline lookup yields CDR1 SGDLS and CDR2 YYNGEE. CDR3 length equals 16 residues. In DNA, the CDR3 is TGTGCCAGCAGCGTAGGGGGTAGCGGGAGATACAATGAGCAGTTCTTC. It codes for CASSVGGSGRYNEQFF.

The chain joins TRBV5-1 to TRBJ2-5, with TRBD1 matching over 8 bases. The assigned J gene may be wrong: the sequence end matches TRBJ2-7 better. This CDR3 has 14 residues. Germline-derived CDR1 and CDR2 are SGHRS and YFSETQ. The CDR3 DNA reads as TGCGCCAGCACCCTACAGGGGGGCCCGGACGAGCAGTACTTC. It specifies CASTLQGGPDEQYF.

This clone was detected once. V and J are TRBV29-1 and TRBJ1-2; D call uncertain. The V gene lost 3 bases and the J gene lost 6 bases, with 11 bases spanning the gap. Germline CDR1 and CDR2: SQVTM and ANQGSEA. The CDR3 is 12 amino acids. DNA for the CDR3: TGCAGCGTTGACTCGTTTGGGGATGGCTACACCTTC. Protein product: CSVDSFGDGYTF.

The chain has TRBV20-1 and TRBJ1-1; no firm D call. With 5 bases removed from V and 6 bases from J, the gap between germline ends came to 7 bases. The length of the CDR3 is 10 residues. CDR1 and CDR2 from the germline V gene are DFQATT and SNEGSKA (reference sequence). This chain's CDR3 is CSAAVPEAFF. CDR3 DNA sequence: TGCAGTGCTGCTGTTCCTGAAGCTTTCTTT.

This chain connects TRBV10-3 to TRBJ2-2, with 7 bases aligning to TRBD1. The trim removed 0 bases at V and 4 bases at J, leaving 2 bases unmatched. The V gene's germline CDR1 is ENHRY and CDR2 SYGVKD. The CDR3 is 15 residues long. DNA for the CDR3: TGTGCCATCAGTGAGTCGGCAGGGGGCACCGGGGAGCTGTTTTTT. Translating gives CAISESAGGTGELFF.

V usage is TRBV7-3 and J usage is TRBJ2-1; a weak D match, TRBD2 (6 bases). There are 16 residues in the CDR3. The V end was cut by 2 bases, the J end by 0 bases, with 11 bases between. CDR1 is SGHTA and CDR2 is FQGTGA in the germline V gene. In DNA form, the CDR3 reads TGTGCCAGCAGCTTATCGGTTAGCGGCTCCTACAATGAGCAGTTCTTC. Amino acid sequence: CASSLSVSGSYNEQFF.

V usage is TRBV2 and J usage is TRBJ1-1; possible D gene TRBD1, 6 bases. This CDR3 has 15 residues. Trimming took off 2 bases at V and 1 base at J, with 11 bases between the two ends. Looked up from germline, CDR1 is SNHLY and CDR2 is FYNNEI. CDR3 nucleotides: TGTGCCAGCAGTGAATACAGGGCGACGAACACTGAAGCTTTCTTT. Translating gives CASSEYRATNTEAFF.

V usage is TRBV27 and J usage is TRBJ2-1; no clear D. CDR3 size: 16 residues. Germline lookup yields CDR1 MNHEY and CDR2 SMNVEV (reference sequence). Trimming cost V 5 bases and J 0 bases, with 14 bases left between them. The CDR3 here is CASSTHQISSYNEQFF. The CDR3 coding sequence is TGTGCCAGCAGTACTCACCAGATCAGCTCCTACAATGAGCAGTTCTTC.

The chain combines TRBV18 with TRBJ2-7; 11 nucleotides match TRBD2. The germline V gene encodes CDR1 KGHSH and CDR2 LQKENI. The junction had 11 bases not matched to a gene; V was cut back by 6 bases and J by 7 bases. The CDR3 has 15 amino acids. The CDR3 here is CASSGSSGRAGEQYF. The CDR3 region has the DNA TGTGCCAGCTCGGGCAGTAGCGGGAGGGCCGGGGAGCAGTACTTC.

This chain links TRBV19 with TRBJ2-1, with 8 nucleotides matching TRBD1. The germline gives CDR1 LNHDA, CDR2 SQIVND (reference sequence). The V segment lost 9 bases and the J segment 3 bases; nucleotides outside the gene matches: 7. The CDR3 runs 14 residues. Here the CDR3 DNA reads TGTGCCAGCGGGACAGGAACGAACTACAATGAGCAGTTCTTC. This gives the protein CASGTGTNYNEQFF.

The rearrangement links TRBV27 to TRBJ1-1; TRBD1 is a possible D gene (6 bases). The V and J ends lost 5 bases and 3 bases respectively, with 10 bases between them. CDR1 MNHEY and CDR2 SMNVEV come from the germline V gene (reference sequence). This CDR3 has 13 amino acids. As DNA, the CDR3 is TGTGCCAGCAGTAAGGGGGGATACACTGAAGCTTTCTTT. It codes for CASSKGGYTEAFF.

This rearrangement joins TRBV9 to TRBJ2-1; 12 positions match TRBD2. This CDR3 contains 15 residues. V was pared by 3 bases and J by 7 bases, with 5 bases of the junction left unmatched. Germline V gene data show CDR1 as SGDLS and CDR2 as YYNGEE. CDR3 nucleotide sequence: TGTGCCAGCAGCGCCTGGACTAGCGGGGAAAATGAGCAGTTCTTC. Protein: CASSAWTSGENEQFF.

The chain joins TRBV5-4 to TRBJ2-5, with TRBD1 as a possible D gene (6 bases). The CDR3 has 13 residues. Trimming cost V 5 bases and J 5 bases, with 13 bases left between them. The germline CDR1 and CDR2 sequences are SGHNT and YYREEE (reference sequence). The CDR3 DNA sequence: TGTGCCAGCAGATTAACAGGGTACGAGACCCAGTACTTC. Translating it yields CASRLTGYETQYF.